One sample yielded the 26 T cell receptor beta chains listed below, sequenced in a study of Graves' ophthalmopathy and Graves' hyperthyroidism. CDR3 regions of TCR beta were amplified from RNA transcripts. RT-PCR with HTBI primers came first, then second-round multiplex PCR. Each CDR3 protein is one row after TCRdb ran MiXCR on the multiplex PCR reads. This sample carries roughly 230,000 distinct CDR3 sequences, roughly 21% of them seen once, and the ten largest clones take around two fifths. Material for sequencing was peripheral blood. The receptors were gathered from a woman in her fifties or sixties with Graves' ophthalmopathy.

This sequence joins TRBV10-3 and TRBJ1-3; 8 bases are shared with TRBD1. This CDR3 comprises 15 residues. Losses at the gene ends were 7 bases for V and 2 bases for J; bases not matched to a gene: 7. Per the germline V gene, CDR1 is ENHRY and CDR2 is SYGVKD. The CDR3, as DNA: TGTGCCATCAACGTAGGACAGGGAACTGGAAACACCATATATTTT. Translated: CAINVGQGTGNTIYF.

This clonotype was counted many times. J is TRBJ2-7 and V is TRBV7-9, with 14 bases lining up with TRBD2. The CDR3 runs 16 residues. V trimming: 5 bases; J trimming: 4 bases; junction bases outside the gene matches: 7. Germline V gene data show CDR1 as SEHNR and CDR2 as FQNEAQ (reference sequence). The CDR3 protein is CASSIGTSGRAYEQYF. Here the CDR3 DNA reads TGTGCCAGCAGCATCGGGACTAGCGGGAGAGCTTACGAGCAGTACTTC.

This clonotype was counted at least ten times. This chain joins TRBV11-2 and TRBJ2-7; D is ambiguous. This CDR3 is 14 amino acids long. With 0 bases removed from V and 2 bases from J, the gap between germline ends came to 8 bases. The germline gives CDR1 SGHAT, CDR2 FQNNGV. The CDR3 DNA sequence: TGTGCCAGCAGCTTAGATTTAGGGCCCTACGAGCAGTACTTC. This codes for CASSLDLGPYEQYF.

J is TRBJ1-1 and V is TRBV18; perhaps TRBD1 as D (5 bases). V lost 8 bases, J lost 11 bases, and 21 bases lay in between. The germline V gene has CDR1 KGHSH and CDR2 LQKENI. The CDR3 contains 13 residues. The chain's CDR3 is CASGPNGANRAFF. For the CDR3, the DNA is TGTGCCAGCGGTCCAAACGGGGCTAATAGGGCTTTCTTT.

This clonotype was picked up a small number of times. The chain links TRBV18 to TRBJ1-5; possibly TRBD1 for D (6 bases). Germline CDR1 is KGHSH and CDR2 is LQKENI. This CDR3 is 15 amino acids long. V was shortened by 3 bases and J by 6 bases, with 15 bases between the two germline ends. The CDR3 DNA follows: TGTGCCAGCTCACCTGGGACACCGGAGACTCAGCCCCAGCATTTT. It yields the protein CASSPGTPETQPQHF.

The chain couples TRBV5-1 to TRBJ2-7; D is tentatively TRBD1 or TRBD2 (5 bases each). This CDR3 region has 19 residues. With 6 bases removed from V and 5 bases from J, the gap between germline ends came to 33 bases. CDR1 is SGHRS, CDR2 YFSETQ, per germline. In DNA form, the CDR3 reads TGCGCCAGCACGCCAAGACCCCCCCCCGGGGCCACAAAGGGCGACGAGCAGTACTTC. Protein product: CASTPRPPPGATKGDEQYF. Combining the CDR3 with reference TRBV5-1 and TRBJ2-7 gives the whole variable domain KAGVTQTPRYLIKTRGQQVTLSCSPISGHRSVSWYQQTPGQGLQFLFEYFSETQRNKGNFPGRFSGRQFSNSRSEMNVSTLELGDSALYLCASTPRPPPGATKGDEQYFGPGTRLTVT.

This clonotype has at least ten counts. The chain employs TRBV19 and TRBJ1-5; weak D call: TRBD1 (5 bases). V was cut by 6 bases and J by 6 bases, with 18 bases left in between. The CDR3 has 15 amino acids. Germline values: CDR1 LNHDA, CDR2 SQIVND (reference sequence). In DNA form, the CDR3 reads TGTGCCAGTAGAGGATTGGGGGAGCAGAGTCAGCCCCAGCATTTT. It is translated as CASRGLGEQSQPQHF.

The chain combines TRBV20-1 with TRBJ1-6; TRBD1 agrees at 7 bases. Losses at the gene ends were 5 bases for V and 7 bases for J; bases not matched to a gene: 8. Germline V lookup: CDR1 DFQATT, CDR2 SNEGSKA (reference sequence). The CDR3 has 14 residues. The CDR3 DNA is TGCAGTGCTTCCGTCGGGACAGAAAATTCACCCCTCCACTTT. Its translation is CSASVGTENSPLHF.

The V gene is TRBV6-2 or TRBV6-3, the J gene TRBJ2-7; 7 nucleotides align to TRBD1. V gave up 6 bases and J gave up 2 bases; unmatched junction bases: 7. CDR3 length: 14 amino acids. Germline-derived CDR1 and CDR2 are MNHEY and SVGEGT. This CDR3 reads CASSGTASAYEQYF. In DNA form, the CDR3 reads TGTGCCAGCAGCGGGACAGCAAGTGCCTACGAGCAGTACTTC.

The chain is built from TRBV13 and TRBJ1-3; D ambiguous. The CDR3 spans 13 residues. Per germline, CDR1 PRHDT and CDR2 FYEKMQ (reference sequence). Trimming took off 1 base at V and 2 bases at J, with 3 bases between the two ends. In DNA, the CDR3 is TGTGCCAGCAGCTTAGAACCTGGAAACACCATATATTTT. Translation gives CASSLEPGNTIYF.

This clonotype has a count of ten or more. This chain joins TRBV30 and TRBJ2-7; perhaps D is TRBD1 or TRBD2 (5 bases each). The length of the CDR3 is 16 residues. V lost 3 bases and J 1 base, leaving 19 bases between the germline ends. Per the germline V gene, CDR1 is GTSNPN and CDR2 is SVGIG (reference sequence). The CDR3 nucleotides read TGTGCCTGGAGACAGTATGGGACGGTCCAATCCTACGAGCAGTACTTC. This codes for CAWRQYGTVQSYEQYF.

The gene calls are TRBV3-1 and TRBJ2-2, with D possibly matching TRBD1 (5 bases). The CDR3 is 15 amino acids. Per the germline V gene, CDR1 is LGHDT and CDR2 is YNNKEL (reference sequence). V was cut by 5 bases and J by 5 bases, with 15 bases left in between. DNA for the CDR3: TGTGCCAGCAGCGACATCAGGGTAAAGACCGGGGAGCTGTTTTTT. Encoded protein: CASSDIRVKTGELFF.

CDR3 residues: CASSLVGSGNEQFF. CDR3 DNA sequence: TGTGCCAGCAGCTTAGTGGGGAGTGGTAATGAGCAGTTCTTC. V and J are TRBV11-2 and TRBJ2-1, with D perhaps TRBD2 (5 bases). Trimming left V 1 base short and J 7 bases short, with 11 bases between. The CDR3 length is 14 residues. Germline values: CDR1 SGHAT, CDR2 FQNNGV.

This clonotype was counted once. This chain links TRBV11-2 with TRBJ2-7; 14 nucleotides line up with TRBD2. Germline assignment: CDR1 SGHAT and CDR2 FQNNGV. The CDR3 has 15 amino acids. Germline trimming cut 4 bases from V and 6 bases from J; bases unmatched to any gene: 5. CDR3 residues: CASSSPGLAGVEQYF. The CDR3 nucleotides read TGTGCCAGCAGCTCCCCGGGACTAGCGGGAGTCGAGCAGTACTTC.

The rearrangement links TRBV12-3 or TRBV12-4 to TRBJ1-2; D is undetermined. This CDR3 spans 14 amino acids. CDR3 region: CASPNPPATYGYTF. DNA for the CDR3: TGTGCTAGCCCAAACCCCCCAGCCACTTATGGCTACACCTTC.

This clonotype was seen repeatedly, ten times or more. The chain links TRBV6-5 to TRBJ1-2; TRBD1 agrees at 8 bases. The CDR3 runs 14 residues. Germline CDR1 is MNHEY and CDR2 is SVGAGI. V was pared by 5 bases and J by 3 bases, with 5 bases of the junction left unmatched. DNA for the CDR3: TGTGCCAGCAGTCCAGGGGGCGCCTACTATGGCTACACCTTC. Translated: CASSPGGAYYGYTF.

This clonotype was detected many times. The chain uses TRBV6-1 and TRBJ2-3, with TRBD1 matching 7 bases. Trimming removed 5 bases from V and 1 base from J; junction bases left unmatched: 6. From germline, CDR1 is MNHNS and CDR2 SASEGT. The CDR3 totals 15 residues. Here the CDR3 DNA reads TGTGCCAGCAGTCAACGACAGGGAGGCACAGATACGCAGTATTTT. It is translated as CASSQRQGGTDTQYF.

This chain links TRBV10-3 with TRBJ2-7, with TRBD1 as a possible D gene (6 bases). The CDR3 runs 13 residues. The V and J ends lost 7 bases and 7 bases respectively, with 17 bases between them. From germline, CDR1 is ENHRY and CDR2 SYGVKD. The CDR3 here is CAITWTEWAEQYF. As DNA, the CDR3 is TGTGCCATCACCTGGACAGAGTGGGCGGAGCAGTACTTC.

This clonotype was seen at least ten times. The chain joins TRBV20-1 to TRBJ2-7; 8 bases match TRBD2. The V gene end was trimmed by 6 bases and the J gene end by 12 bases; junction bases not matched to a gene: 10. The CDR3 length is 11 residues. CDR1 is DFQATT and CDR2 is SNEGSKA in the germline V gene (reference sequence). Written as DNA, the CDR3 is TGCAGTGCCCTCACTAGCGGCCCTATGTACTTC. It translates to CSALTSGPMYF.

The chain joins TRBV12-3 or TRBV12-4 to TRBJ1-1; the D is unclear. V shed 4 bases and J shed 3 bases, with 9 bases lying between them. The CDR3 has 13 residues. The CDR3 loop reads CASSSVSYTEAFF. The DNA of the CDR3 is TGTGCCAGCAGTTCCGTGAGCTACACTGAAGCTTTCTTT.

V is TRBV29-1 and J is TRBJ1-1, with 7 bases aligning to TRBD1. The CDR3 extends over 15 amino acids. J gave up 5 bases and V 2 bases, and 11 bases lay outside the gene matches. Looked up from germline, CDR1 is SQVTM and CDR2 is ANQGSEA. The DNA for the CDR3 is TGCAGCGTTGAACGAAGGGACAGACCTCTTACTGAAGCTTTCTTT. Protein product: CSVERRDRPLTEAFF. Full variable domain (rest looked up from reference TRBV29-1 and TRBJ1-1): SAVISQKPSRDICQRGTSLTIQCQVDSQVTMMFWYRQQPGQSLTLIATANQGSEATYESGFVIDKFPISRPNLTFSTLTVSNMSPEDSSIYLCSVERRDRPLTEAFFGQGTRLTVV.

This clonotype was seen ten or more times. CDR3 coding DNA: TGTGCCACCAGTGAGTCCCCGAGCACAGATACGCAGTATTTT. Translating it yields CATSESPSTDTQYF. This chain connects TRBV24-1 to TRBJ2-3; D gene unclear. Trimming took off 4 bases at V and 0 bases at J, with 7 bases between the two ends. Germline V lookup: CDR1 KGHDR, CDR2 SFDVKD. The CDR3 runs 14 residues.

The table lists this clonotype with many counts. The CDR3 loop is CASSLDLDRIYEQYF. The DNA of the CDR3 is TGTGCCAGCAGTTTAGATCTCGACAGGATTTACGAGCAGTACTTC. The chain has TRBV6-5 and TRBJ2-7, with D possibly TRBD1 on 6 matching bases. The germline CDR1 and CDR2 sequences are MNHEY and SVGAGI. The CDR3 length is 15 residues. The ends were cut back, 4 bases at V and 4 bases at J, with 17 bases in the middle.

This clonotype was detected ten times or more. This chain connects TRBV7-2 to TRBJ2-7; tentatively, D is TRBD1 or TRBD2 (5 bases each). Trimming shortened V by 5 bases and J by 4 bases, and 15 bases separated the two germline ends. Per germline, CDR1 SGHTA and CDR2 FQGNSA. The CDR3 is made up of 14 amino acids. This CDR3 reads CASSRDVNTYEQYF. CDR3 bases: TGTGCCAGCAGCAGGGACGTTAATACGTACGAGCAGTACTTC.

In this sample, this clonotype turned up a few times. The CDR3, as DNA: TGTGCCTGGAACCGGGCGGGGACCTACGAGCAGTACTTC. Encoded protein: CAWNRAGTYEQYF. This chain connects TRBV30 to TRBJ2-7; D is possibly TRBD2 (6 bases). This CDR3 spans 13 amino acids. Per the germline V gene, CDR1 is GTSNPN and CDR2 is SVGIG (reference sequence). The V gene lost 4 bases and the J gene lost 2 bases, with 12 bases spanning the gap.

This clonotype was recorded many times. V is TRBV29-1 and J is TRBJ1-2; 10 bases line up with TRBD1. With 4 bases clipped from V and 7 bases from J, the junction kept 6 bases outside the gene matches. The V gene's germline CDR1 is SQVTM and CDR2 ANQGSEA. The CDR3 has 13 residues. The CDR3 nucleotides are TGCAGCGTTGTTGGGACAGGGGTACGTGGCTACACCTTC. Translating it yields CSVVGTGVRGYTF.